Presented here are 29 T cell receptor beta chains from one specimen sequenced in a study of blood T cells in healthy people across ages. The use of a sample-barcoded 5' primer and a J-beta primer mix characterized a second PCR of roughly 7 to 11 cycles. TCRdb processed the 5' RACE reads anew with MiXCR; each CDR3 protein has one entry. This sample carries approximately 490,000 distinct CDR3 sequences, approximately 25% of them seen once, and the ten largest clones take approximately 10%. The same sample was also studied in work on T cells of mothers and their children.

Material for sequencing was blood. All receptors derive from a boy aged 5-17 years in good health.

A few counts support this clonotype. CDR3: CASSSPRQTTLSSYEQYF. For the CDR3, the DNA is TGTGCCAGCAGCTCCCCAAGGCAGACTACTCTGAGCTCCTACGAGCAGTACTTC. The chain has TRBV21-1 and TRBJ2-7; the table's TRBD2 call for D was not verified on the DNA. TRBV21-1 counts as a pseudogene. CDR3 length equals 18 residues.

This clonotype has only a few counts. The chain has TRBV12-3 or TRBV12-4 and TRBJ2-5; 10 nucleotides match TRBD1. The DNA end is more similar to TRBJ2-7, so the J call may be wrong. This CDR3 has 14 amino acids. As DNA, the CDR3 is TGTGCCAGCCTTCGGACAGGGGGATGGTACGAGCAGTACTTC. Residues: CASLRTGGWYEQYF.

The rearrangement links TRBV9 to TRBJ2-1; D is undetermined. This CDR3 has 14 residues. Per germline, CDR1 SGDLS and CDR2 YYNGEE. V lost 7 bases and J 6 bases, leaving 17 bases between the germline ends. The CDR3 nucleotides are TGTGCCAGCGGTAAGGTTGGGAAGGTCAATGAGCAGTTCTTC. Residues: CASGKVGKVNEQFF.

The chain links TRBV19 to TRBJ1-1; D remains ambiguous. V was cut by 3 bases and J by 1 base, with 9 bases left in between. The CDR3 extends over 14 amino acids. Germline CDR1 is LNHDA and CDR2 is SQIVND (reference sequence). CDR3: CASSINGPNTEAFF. The CDR3, as DNA: TGTGCCAGTAGTATCAACGGCCCGAACACTGAAGCTTTCTTT.

The chain employs TRBV10-3 and TRBJ2-5; D call uncertain. This CDR3 is built from 12 residues. Trimming cost V 3 bases and J 4 bases, with 6 bases left between them. The germline CDR1 and CDR2 sequences are ENHRY and SYGVKD. The CDR3 is CAISDFGETQYF. The CDR3 DNA is TGTGCCATCAGTGATTTCGGAGAGACCCAGTACTTC.

The chain recombines TRBV29-1 with TRBJ2-1; D is possibly TRBD1 or TRBD2 (5 bases each). The J call is uncertain, as TRBJ2-7 better fits the DNA end. CDR3 length: 14 residues. Per the germline V gene, CDR1 is SQVTM and CDR2 is ANQGSEA. This chain's CDR3 is CSVVGLVGRYEQYF. The DNA of the CDR3 is TGCAGCGTTGTGGGGCTAGTGGGACGCTACGAGCAGTACTTC.

The J gene is TRBJ2-7, the V gene TRBV18; tentatively, D is TRBD1 or TRBD2 (7 bases each). Germline CDR1 reads KGHSH; CDR2 reads LQKENI. The V gene lost 3 bases and the J gene lost 1 base, with 19 bases spanning the gap. This CDR3 is built from 17 residues. The CDR3 coding sequence is TGTGCCAGCTCACCTCCCACGGGGAGGGGACAGTCCTACGAGCAGTACTTC. Protein sequence: CASSPPTGRGQSYEQYF.

This clonotype was found a few times. J is TRBJ2-1 and V is TRBV2; 9 nucleotides agree with TRBD2. Germline loops: CDR1 SNHLY, CDR2 FYNNEI. The junction had 1 base not matched to a gene; V was cut back by 2 bases and J by 5 bases. The CDR3 consists of 14 residues. CDR3 residues: CASSESGRNNEQFF. The CDR3 DNA reads TGTGCCAGCAGTGAAAGCGGGAGGAACAATGAGCAGTTCTTC.

As DNA, the CDR3 is TGCGCCAGCAGCCAAGACTGGGGGAACAATGAGCAGTTCTTC. Protein sequence: CASSQDWGNNEQFF. The chain carries TRBV4-3 and TRBJ2-1, with D perhaps given as TRBD1 or TRBD2 (5 bases each). The V end was cut by 0 bases, the J end by 5 bases, with 8 bases between. The CDR3 runs to 14 residues. The V gene's germline CDR1 is LGHNA and CDR2 YSLEER.

The J gene is TRBJ2-4, the V gene TRBV20-1; D is unresolved. CDR1 is DFQATT, CDR2 SNEGSKA, per germline (reference sequence). This CDR3 contains 17 residues. Trimming shortened V by 4 bases and J by 5 bases, and 24 bases separated the two germline ends. For the CDR3, the DNA is TGCAGTGCTACTCTCCCACTCGACCGCCCTCGGGAAAACATTCAGTACTTC. This sequence encodes CSATLPLDRPRENIQYF.

In its sample, this clonotype was seen a few times. The gene calls are TRBV19 and TRBJ2-1, with D tentatively TRBD2 (5 bases). V lost 0 bases, J lost 7 bases, and 7 bases lay in between. Germline-derived CDR1 and CDR2 are LNHDA and SQIVND (reference sequence). The CDR3 sequence is 13 residues long. In DNA form, the CDR3 reads TGTGCCAGTAGTATAGAAAGGAGGAATGAGCAGTTCTTC. This translates into CASSIERRNEQFF.

The chain carries TRBV5-1 and TRBJ2-3, with 13 bases identical to TRBD2. This CDR3 is built from 15 residues. V shed 4 bases and J 6 bases; nucleotides not matched to a gene: 5. The V gene's germline CDR1 is SGHRS and CDR2 YFSETQ. The CDR3 spells CASSGGLAGVDTQYF. CDR3 nucleotide sequence: TGCGCCAGCAGCGGCGGACTAGCGGGGGTCGATACGCAGTATTTT.

There are a few counts of this clonotype. V usage is TRBV14 and J usage is TRBJ2-7; D possibly uses TRBD1 or TRBD2 (5 bases each). V was clipped by 0 bases and J by 1 base, with 10 bases between them. Germline-derived CDR1 and CDR2 are SGHDN and FVKESK. The CDR3 has 15 amino acids. Here the CDR3 DNA reads TGTGCCAGCAGCCAAGAGGGACCGGGATCCTACGAGCAGTACTTC. Protein sequence: CASSQEGPGSYEQYF. The full variable domain, its missing parts supplied by reference TRBV14 and TRBJ2-7, is EAGVTQFPSHSVIEKGQTVTLRCDPISGHDNLYWYRRVMGKEIKFLLHFVKESKQDESGMPNNRFLAERTGGTYSTLKVQPAELEDSGVYFCASSQEGPGSYEQYFGPGTRLTVT.

This clonotype was seen a few times. The chain is built from TRBV27 and TRBJ2-7; TRBD1 aligns across 8 bases. Germline V gene data show CDR1 as MNHEY and CDR2 as SMNVEV (reference sequence). The CDR3 consists of 14 residues. V gave up 5 bases and J gave up 3 bases; unmatched junction bases: 6. The CDR3: CASSQDRGVYEQYF. The CDR3 DNA reads TGTGCCAGCAGTCAAGACAGGGGAGTCTACGAGCAGTACTTC.

This clonotype came up a few times. The chain links TRBV6-5 to TRBJ2-5, with 9 nucleotides matching TRBD1. The J call may be in error: the DNA end matches TRBJ2-1 better. The CDR3 consists of 14 residues. Germline values: CDR1 MNHEY, CDR2 SVGAGI. The CDR3 DNA reads as TGTGCCAGCAGTTACTCGGGGACAGGGTTTGAGCAGTTCTTC. It specifies CASSYSGTGFEQFF.

DNA of the CDR3: TGCAGTTCCGTAGCCAAAAACATTCAGTACTTC. Protein product: CSSVAKNIQYF. V usage is TRBV20-1 and J usage is TRBJ2-4, with D uncertain. V was pared by 8 bases and J by 0 bases, with 5 bases between. The CDR3 is 11 residues long. Germline V gene sequence: CDR1 DFQATT, CDR2 SNEGSKA (reference sequence).

This clonotype was seen only a few times. As DNA, the CDR3 is TGTGCCAGCACTAATTCCGGGGAGCTGTTTTTT. It yields the protein CASTNSGELFF. The rearrangement uses TRBV14 and TRBJ2-2; the D is unclear. This CDR3 is 11 amino acids long. V was pared by 7 bases and J by 6 bases, with 6 bases between. CDR1 is SGHDN and CDR2 is FVKESK in the germline V gene.

V is TRBV6-5 and J is TRBJ2-5; possibly TRBD1 for D (5 bases). The V gene lost 3 bases and the J gene lost 5 bases, with 16 bases spanning the gap. The CDR3 extends over 15 amino acids. Germline CDR1 and CDR2: MNHEY and SVGAGI. The DNA for the CDR3 is TGTGCCAGCAGTTATGGGGCAGGTTCGCGGGAGACCCAGTACTTC. Amino acid sequence: CASSYGAGSRETQYF.

This clonotype showed up just a few times. An end of the junction differs from the germline gene, which may be a read error. The chain recombines TRBV28 with TRBJ2-2; possibly TRBD2 for D (5 bases). This CDR3 has 14 amino acids. The V gene's germline CDR1 is MDHEN and CDR2 SYDVKM. The CDR3 sequence: CASSFRVTTGELLF. The CDR3 coding sequence is TGTGCCAGCAGTTTTCGGGTCACGACCGGGGAGCTGCTCTTT.

The rearrangement uses TRBV6-6 and TRBJ2-7; TRBD2 matches 7 bases. Per the germline V gene, CDR1 is MNHNY and CDR2 is SVGAGI (reference sequence). The ends lost 5 bases at V and 3 bases at J; junction bases unmatched: 10. There are 15 residues in the CDR3. For the CDR3, the DNA is TGTGCCAGCAGTCCCTATAGCGGGCCTCACTACGAGCAGTACTTC. It is translated as CASSPYSGPHYEQYF.

The V call is TRBV20-1, the J call TRBJ2-7, with D possibly TRBD1 on 5 matching bases. The ends were cut back, 6 bases at V and 2 bases at J, with 11 bases in the middle. CDR3 length: 12 residues. Germline loops: CDR1 DFQATT, CDR2 SNEGSKA (reference sequence). CDR3 sequence: CSASDSTYEQYF. CDR3 bases: TGCAGTGCGTCCGACAGCACCTACGAGCAGTACTTC.

At least ten counts were recorded for this clonotype. The J gene is TRBJ1-1, the V gene TRBV20-1, with D uncertain. Germline CDR1 is DFQATT and CDR2 is SNEGSKA (reference sequence). The CDR3 runs 14 residues. Trimming cost V 1 base and J 3 bases, with 12 bases left between them. CDR3 sequence: CSARGGSLHTEAFF. The CDR3 bases are TGCAGTGCTAGAGGAGGGTCCCTTCACACTGAAGCTTTCTTT.

The chain couples TRBV28 to TRBJ2-7; no clear D gene. The V gene's germline CDR1 is MDHEN and CDR2 SYDVKM. There are 15 residues in the CDR3. V was clipped by 3 bases and J by 4 bases, with 16 bases between them. This CDR3 is CASSLIRKEPYEQYF. For the CDR3, the DNA is TGTGCCAGCAGTTTGATCAGGAAGGAGCCATACGAGCAGTACTTC.

CDR3 loop: CSVELGFGQPQHF. As DNA, the CDR3 is TGCAGCGTTGAATTGGGTTTCGGTCAGCCCCAGCATTTT. This rearrangement joins TRBV29-1 to TRBJ1-5, with no clear D. CDR1 and CDR2 (germline): SQVTM, ANQGSEA. The germline V and J ends were trimmed by 2 bases and 6 bases, with 11 bases remaining between them. This CDR3 is 13 amino acids long.

This chain connects TRBV29-1 to TRBJ2-3; TRBD2 matches at 12 bases. Unmatched junction bases numbered 5, after V lost 6 bases and J lost 1 base. Germline V lookup: CDR1 SQVTM, CDR2 ANQGSEA. This CDR3 is 15 amino acids long. For the CDR3, the DNA is TGCAGCGTAGATGGGACTAGCGGGCGCACAGATACGCAGTATTTT. Amino acid sequence: CSVDGTSGRTDTQYF.

V usage is TRBV20-1 and J usage is TRBJ1-1, with 10 nucleotides matching TRBD1. CDR1 is DFQATT and CDR2 is SNEGSKA in the germline V gene (reference sequence). V dropped 1 base and J dropped 7; count of bases not matched to a gene: 6. The CDR3 has 14 residues. The CDR3 protein is CSARGLGQGVEAFF. CDR3 DNA: TGCAGTGCTAGAGGCCTCGGACAGGGGGTTGAAGCTTTCTTT.

The chain carries TRBV7-3 and TRBJ2-1; 13 positions agree with TRBD2. The CDR3 sequence is 16 residues long. J lost 8 bases, V lost 0 bases, and 4 bases had no gene match. Germline CDR1 is SGHTA and CDR2 is FQGTGA. CDR3 in DNA: TGTGCCAGCAGCTTAACCCCCGGACTAGCGGGAGATGAGCAGTTCTTC. The encoded protein is CASSLTPGLAGDEQFF.

The rearrangement joins TRBV11-1 to TRBJ2-3, with 9 bases aligning to TRBD2. This CDR3 comprises 20 residues. V was clipped by 4 bases and J by 1 base; unmatched bases: 18. The V gene's germline CDR1 is SGHAT and CDR2 FQDESV (reference sequence). The chain's CDR3 is CASSSPGGLARPPGTDTQYF. CDR3 bases: TGTGCCAGCAGCTCGCCGGGGGGACTAGCACGCCCCCCCGGCACAGATACGCAGTATTTT.

This clonotype appeared a few times. V and J are TRBV7-6 and TRBJ2-7, with 8 bases fitting TRBD2. This CDR3 comprises 16 residues. Germline V CDR1 and CDR2: SGHVS, FNYEAQ. V gave up 0 bases and J gave up 3 bases; unmatched junction bases: 7. The CDR3 bases are TGTGCCAGCAGCTTAGCCGGGACTAGTGGGGTCTACGAGCAGTACTTC. It codes for CASSLAGTSGVYEQYF.